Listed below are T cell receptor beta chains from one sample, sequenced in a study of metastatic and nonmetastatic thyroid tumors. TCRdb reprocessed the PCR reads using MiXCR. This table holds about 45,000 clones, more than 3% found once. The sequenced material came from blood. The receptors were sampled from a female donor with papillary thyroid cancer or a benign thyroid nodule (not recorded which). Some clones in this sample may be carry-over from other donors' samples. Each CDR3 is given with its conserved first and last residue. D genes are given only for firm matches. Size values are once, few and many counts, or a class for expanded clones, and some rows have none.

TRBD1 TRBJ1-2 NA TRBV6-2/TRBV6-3 TGTGCCAGCAGTGTACAGGGGGGCTATGGCTACACCTTC CASSVQGGYGYTF
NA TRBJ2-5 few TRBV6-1 TGTGCCAGCAGCGGAGGGTCGGAGGCAGAGACCCAGTACTTC CASSGGSEAETQYF
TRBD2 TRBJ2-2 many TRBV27 TGTGCCAGCAGTTTAAACGATGGACTAGCGGGAGATACCGGGGAGCTGTTTTTT CASSLNDGLAGDTGELFF
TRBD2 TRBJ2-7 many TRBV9 TGTGCCAGCAGCGTAGGAACTAGCGGATCCTACGAGCAGTACTTC CASSVGTSGSYEQYF
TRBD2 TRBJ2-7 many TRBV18 TGTGCCAGCTCACCGACTAGCGGGAGTCAAGAGCAGTACTTC CASSPTSGSQEQYF
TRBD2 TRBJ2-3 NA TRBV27 TGTGCCAGCAGTTTCCGGACTAGCGGGGGGATTAATACGCAGTATTTT CASSFRTSGGINTQYF
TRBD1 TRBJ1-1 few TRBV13 TGTGCCAGCAGCCTTAGGACAGGGAACACTGAAGCTTTCTTT CASSLRTGNTEAFF
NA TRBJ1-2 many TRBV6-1 TGTGCCAGCAGTTACGGGGCGGGGGGTAACTATGGCTACACCTTC CASSYGAGGNYGYTF
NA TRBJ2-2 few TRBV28 TGTGCCAGCAGTTTAGGGCAAGAAAACACCGGGGAGCTGTTTTTT CASSLGQENTGELFF
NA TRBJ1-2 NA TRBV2 TGTGCCAGCGGTGAAGCGGGGGCGCGGGTCTATGGCTACACCTTC CASGEAGARVYGYTF
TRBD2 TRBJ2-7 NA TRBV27 TGTGCCAGCAGCCCGAGACTAGCGGGAGGAAGGTACGAGCAGTACTTC CASSPRLAGGRYEQYF
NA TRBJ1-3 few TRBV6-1 TGTGCCAGCAGTACAGGGAGTTACACCTTACCTGGAAACACCATATATTTT CASSTGSYTLPGNTIYF
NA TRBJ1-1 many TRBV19 TGTGCCAGTAGTCGGAAGAACACTGAAGCTTTCTTT CASSRKNTEAFF
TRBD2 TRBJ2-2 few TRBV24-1 TGTGCCACCAGTGACCCCGGACTAGCGGGAGTAAACACCGGGGAGCTGTTTTTT CATSDPGLAGVNTGELFF
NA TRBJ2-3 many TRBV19 TGTGCCAGTAGTCGAGGGGGTAGCACAGATACGCAGTATTTT CASSRGGSTDTQYF
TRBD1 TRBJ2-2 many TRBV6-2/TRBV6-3 TGTGCCAGCAGGGGGGACAGTCACGGGGAGCTGTTTTTT CASRGDSHGELFF
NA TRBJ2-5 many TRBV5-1 TGCGCCAGCAGACAAGTGGGGGGAGTCTCCCAAGAGACCCAGTACTTC CASRQVGGVSQETQYF
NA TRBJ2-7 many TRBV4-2 TGTGCCAGCAGCCAGCCGGGACCACAACCCTACGAGCAGTACTTC CASSQPGPQPYEQYF
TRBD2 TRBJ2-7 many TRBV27 TGTGCCAGCAGTTCCCCCTCTAGCGGAACATACGAGCAGTACTTC CASSSPSSGTYEQYF
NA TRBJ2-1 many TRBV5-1 TGCGCCAGCAGCCCTAGTAGCTCCTACAATGAGCAGTTCTTC CASSPSSSYNEQFF
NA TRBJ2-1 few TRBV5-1 TGCGCCAGCAGCTTGAGGCCTTTGGACACGCAGTTCTTC CASSLRPLDTQFF
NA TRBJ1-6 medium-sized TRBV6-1 TGTGCCAGCACTTCCACAGAGGCCGGGGCACCCCTCCACTTT CASTSTEAGAPLHF
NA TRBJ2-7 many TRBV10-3 TGTGCCATCAGCGGCTCGGGTTACGAGCAGTACTTC CAISGSGYEQYF
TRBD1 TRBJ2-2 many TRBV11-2 TGTGCCAGCAGCTTCCGGGACAGGGGGTCCGGGGAGCTGTTTTTT CASSFRDRGSGELFF
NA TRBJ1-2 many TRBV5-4 TGTGCCAGCAGCTTGCTCTCGGGGGGTAACTATGGCTACACCTTC CASSLLSGGNYGYTF
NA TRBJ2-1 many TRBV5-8 TGTGCCAGCAGCTTGGAGGGTAGCCTCTACAATGAGCAGTTCTTC CASSLEGSLYNEQFF
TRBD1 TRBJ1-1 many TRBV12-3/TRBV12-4 TGTGCCAGCAGCCTAACAGGGGTTGCTGAAGCTTTCTTT CASSLTGVAEAFF
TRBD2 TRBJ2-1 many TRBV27 TGTGCCAGCAGTTTATTTCGAGCGGGAGGGCCGATTGAGCAGTTCTTC CASSLFRAGGPIEQFF
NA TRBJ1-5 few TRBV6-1 TGTGCCAGCAGAGAACAGGGCAGTCAGCCCCAGCATTTT CASREQGSQPQHF
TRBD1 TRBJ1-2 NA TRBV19 TGTGCCAGTAGTGACGGACAGGGATCACATAGGGGCTACACCTTC CASSDGQGSHRGYTF
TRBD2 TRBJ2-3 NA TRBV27 TGTGCCAGCACTTCCCGACTATCGGGAGGCACAGATACCCAGTATTTT CASTSRLSGGTDTQYF
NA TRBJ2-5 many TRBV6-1 TGTGCCAGCAGTGGCTCCGGGGACGGCAGAGAGACCCAGTACTTC CASSGSGDGRETQYF
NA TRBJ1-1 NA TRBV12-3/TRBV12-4 TGTGCCAGCAGTTTGTGGCGAAACACTGAAGCTTTCTTT CASSLWRNTEAFF
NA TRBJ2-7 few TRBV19 TGTACCAGTAGTATTCCGGGACACTACGAGCAGTACTTC CTSSIPGHYEQYF
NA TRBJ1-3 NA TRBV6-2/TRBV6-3 TGTGCCAGCAGTTCCGAGGAGGGTGCAGGAAACACCATATATTTT CASSSEEGAGNTIYF
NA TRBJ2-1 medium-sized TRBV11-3 TGTGCCAGCAACGCGGGACTCTTAGGCCACCCACCAACCTACAATGAGCAGTTCTTC CASNAGLLGHPPTYNEQFF
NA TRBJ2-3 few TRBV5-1 TGCGCCAGCAGCCGCGCGGGTGGTGGATTCGTCACAGATACGCAGTATTTT CASSRAGGGFVTDTQYF
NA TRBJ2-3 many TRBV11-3 TGTGCCAGCAGCCTTAGGGCTAGCACAGATACGCAGTATTTT CASSLRASTDTQYF
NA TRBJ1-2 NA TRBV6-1 TGTGCCAGCAGTCGGGGCAGGGTGAACTATGGCTACACCTTC CASSRGRVNYGYTF
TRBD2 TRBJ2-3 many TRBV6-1 TGTGCCAACCGGGAGGGCCGAACAGATACGCAGTATTTT CANREGRTDTQYF
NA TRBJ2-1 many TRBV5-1 TGCGCCAGCAGCTTGGCCGGGAGCAGTTACAATGAGCAGTTCTTC CASSLAGSSYNEQFF
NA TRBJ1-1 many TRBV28 TGTGCCAGCGGGTCAGGGCCTATGAACACTGAAGCTTTCTTT CASGSGPMNTEAFF
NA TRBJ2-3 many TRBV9 TGTGCCAGCAGTCCTCTTGGGGGACTGACTAGCACAGATACGCAGTATTTT CASSPLGGLTSTDTQYF
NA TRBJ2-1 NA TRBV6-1 TGTGCCAGCAGTGGGGAGACAGTGGGGCAGTTCTTC CASSGETVGQFF
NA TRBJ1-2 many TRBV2 TGTGCCAGCAGTGCGCGGCGGGACCTCTATGGCTACACCTTC CASSARRDLYGYTF
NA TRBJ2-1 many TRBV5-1 TGCGCCAGCAGCCCCGGCCTAGATATCGGTGAGCAGTTCTTC CASSPGLDIGEQFF
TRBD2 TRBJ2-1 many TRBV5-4 TGTGCCAGCAGCTTGGAATTAGCGGGAGCGGATGAGCAGTTCTTC CASSLELAGADEQFF
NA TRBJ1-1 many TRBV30 TGTGCCTGGAGGGCGGGACACAAAAACACTGAAGCTTTCTTT CAWRAGHKNTEAFF